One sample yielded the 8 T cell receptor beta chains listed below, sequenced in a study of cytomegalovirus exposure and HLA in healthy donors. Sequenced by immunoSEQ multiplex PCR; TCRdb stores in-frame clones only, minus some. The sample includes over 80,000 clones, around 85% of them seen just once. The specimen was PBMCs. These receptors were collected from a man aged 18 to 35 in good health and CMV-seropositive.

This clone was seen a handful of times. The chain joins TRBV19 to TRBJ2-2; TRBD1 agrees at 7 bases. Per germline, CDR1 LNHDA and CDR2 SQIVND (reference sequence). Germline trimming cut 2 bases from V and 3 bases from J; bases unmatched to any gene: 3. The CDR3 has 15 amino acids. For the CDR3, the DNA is TGTGCCAGTAGTATATGGCAGGGGGACACCGGGGAGCTGTTTTTT. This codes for CASSIWQGDTGELFF. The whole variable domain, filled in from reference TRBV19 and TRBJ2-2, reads DGGITQSPKYLFRKEGQNVTLSCEQNLNHDAMYWYRQDPGQGLRLIYYSQIVNDFQKGDIAEGYSVSREKKESFPLTVTSAQKNPTAFYLCASSIWQGDTGELFFGEGSRLTVL.

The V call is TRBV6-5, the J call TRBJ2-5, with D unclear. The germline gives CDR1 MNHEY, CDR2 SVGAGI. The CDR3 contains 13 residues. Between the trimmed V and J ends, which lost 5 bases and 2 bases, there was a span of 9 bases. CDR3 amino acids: CASSDDNQETQYF. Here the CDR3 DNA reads TGTGCCAGCAGTGACGACAATCAAGAGACCCAGTACTTC.

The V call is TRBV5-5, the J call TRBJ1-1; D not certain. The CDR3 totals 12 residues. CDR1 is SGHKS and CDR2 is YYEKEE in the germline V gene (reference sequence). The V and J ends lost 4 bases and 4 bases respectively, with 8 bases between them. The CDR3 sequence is CASSQTVTEAFF. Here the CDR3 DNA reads TGTGCCAGCAGCCAAACAGTCACTGAAGCTTTCTTT.

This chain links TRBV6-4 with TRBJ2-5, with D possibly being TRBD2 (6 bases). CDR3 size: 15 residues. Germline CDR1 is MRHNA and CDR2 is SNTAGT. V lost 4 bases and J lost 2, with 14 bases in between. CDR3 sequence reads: CASSASAGSQETQYF. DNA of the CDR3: TGTGCCAGCAGTGCGTCAGCGGGCAGTCAAGAGACCCAGTACTTC.

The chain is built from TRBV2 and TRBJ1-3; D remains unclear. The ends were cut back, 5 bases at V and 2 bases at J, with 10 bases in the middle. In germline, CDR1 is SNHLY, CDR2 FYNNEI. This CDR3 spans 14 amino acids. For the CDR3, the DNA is TGTGCCAGCAGTCTCTCGGGGACTGGAAACACCATATATTTT. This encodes CASSLSGTGNTIYF.

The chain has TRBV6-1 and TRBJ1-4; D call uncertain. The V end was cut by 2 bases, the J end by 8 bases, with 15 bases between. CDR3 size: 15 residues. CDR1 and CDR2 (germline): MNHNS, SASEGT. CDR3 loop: CASSESAIRGEKLFF. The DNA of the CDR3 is TGTGCCAGCAGTGAAAGTGCGATCCGGGGAGAAAAACTGTTTTTT.

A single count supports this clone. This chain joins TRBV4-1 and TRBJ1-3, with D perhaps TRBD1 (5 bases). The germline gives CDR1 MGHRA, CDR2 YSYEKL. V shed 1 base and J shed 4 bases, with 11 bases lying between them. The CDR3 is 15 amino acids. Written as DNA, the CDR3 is TGCGCCAGCAGCCAAGGGCAGGGTACAGGAAACACCATATATTTT. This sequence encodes CASSQGQGTGNTIYF.

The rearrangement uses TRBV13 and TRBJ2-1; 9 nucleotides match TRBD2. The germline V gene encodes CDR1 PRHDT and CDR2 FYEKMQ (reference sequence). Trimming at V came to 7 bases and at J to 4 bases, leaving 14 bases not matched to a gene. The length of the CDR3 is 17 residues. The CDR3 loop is CASTNAGGRAGYNEQFF. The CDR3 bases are TGTGCCAGCACCAACGCCGGCGGGAGGGCCGGGTACAATGAGCAGTTCTTC.